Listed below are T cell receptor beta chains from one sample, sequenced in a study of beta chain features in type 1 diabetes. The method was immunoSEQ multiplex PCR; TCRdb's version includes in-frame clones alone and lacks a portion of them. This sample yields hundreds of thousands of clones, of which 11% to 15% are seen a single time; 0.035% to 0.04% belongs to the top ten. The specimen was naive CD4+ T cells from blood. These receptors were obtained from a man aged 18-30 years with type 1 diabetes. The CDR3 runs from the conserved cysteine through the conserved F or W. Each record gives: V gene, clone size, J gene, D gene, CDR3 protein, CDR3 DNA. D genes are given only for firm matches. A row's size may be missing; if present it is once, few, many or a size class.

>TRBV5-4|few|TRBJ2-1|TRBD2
CASSLGGAESYNEQFF
TGTGCCAGCAGCCTCGGGGGGGCAGAGTCCTACAATGAGCAGTTCTTC
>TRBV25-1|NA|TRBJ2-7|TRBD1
CASTPGTGKREGSYEQYF
TGTGCCAGCACCCCCGGGACAGGGAAAAGGGAGGGCTCCTACGAGCAGTACTTC
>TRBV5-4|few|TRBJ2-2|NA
CASSATSGGNTGELFF
TGTGCCAGCAGCGCCACCTCGGGGGGCAACACCGGGGAGCTGTTTTTT
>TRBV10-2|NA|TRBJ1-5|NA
CASSETGANQPQHF
TGCGCCAGCAGTGAGACCGGGGCTAATCAGCCCCAGCATTTT
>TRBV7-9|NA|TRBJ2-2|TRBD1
CACMTGATGELFF
TGTGCCTGCATGACAGGGGCTACCGGGGAGCTGTTTTTT
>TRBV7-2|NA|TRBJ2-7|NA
CASSKQDGSYEQYF
TGTGCCAGCAGCAAACAGGACGGTTCCTACGAGCAGTACTTC
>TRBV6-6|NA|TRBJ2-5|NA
CASSYMSPPETQYF
TGTGCCAGCAGTTACATGTCTCCCCCCGAGACCCAGTACTTC
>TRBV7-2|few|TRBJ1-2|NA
CASSPQGYQGYTF
TGTGCCAGCAGCCCACAGGGTTACCAAGGCTACACCTTC
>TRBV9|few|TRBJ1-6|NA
CASSVLDTGNSPLHF
TGTGCCAGCAGCGTACTCGACACGGGGAATTCACCCCTCCACTTT
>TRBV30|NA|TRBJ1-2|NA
CAWSVRKGYGYTF
TGTGCCTGGAGTGTACGGAAGGGCTATGGCTACACCTTC
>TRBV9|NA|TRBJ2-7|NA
CASSPHVGASSYEQYF
TGTGCCAGCAGCCCTCACGTAGGGGCCAGCTCCTACGAGCAGTACTTC
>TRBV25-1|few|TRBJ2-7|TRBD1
CASSEDRGFSYEQYF
TGTGCCAGCAGCGAGGACAGGGGGTTCTCCTACGAGCAGTACTTC
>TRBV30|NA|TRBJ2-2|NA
CAWSVLLNTGELFF
TGTGCCTGGAGTGTGTTACTTAACACCGGGGAGCTGTTTTTT
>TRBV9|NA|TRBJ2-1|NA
CASSVVAGAYNEQFF
TGTGCCAGCAGCGTAGTGGCGGGGGCTTACAATGAGCAGTTCTTC
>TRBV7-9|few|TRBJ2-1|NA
CASSPPAGHTYNEQFF
TGTGCCAGCAGCCCCCCGGCAGGGCATACCTACAATGAGCAGTTCTTC
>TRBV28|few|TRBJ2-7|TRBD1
CASSLLPGQASYEQYF
TGTGCCAGCAGTCTACTCCCGGGACAGGCGTCCTACGAGCAGTACTTC
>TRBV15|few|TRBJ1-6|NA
CATSRGIGVNSPLHF
TGTGCCACCAGCAGAGGGATCGGGGTTAATTCACCCCTCCACTTT
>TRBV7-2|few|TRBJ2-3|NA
CASSLVGVDTQYF
TGTGCCAGCAGCTTAGTGGGGGTAGATACGCAGTATTTT
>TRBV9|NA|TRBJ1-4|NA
CASSVAPIQTYEKLFF
TGTGCCAGCAGCGTAGCTCCTATTCAAACATATGAAAAACTGTTTTTT
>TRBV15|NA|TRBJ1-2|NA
CATSRDRTMGYGYTF
TGTGCCACCAGCAGAGATCGCACGATGGGCTATGGCTACACCTTC
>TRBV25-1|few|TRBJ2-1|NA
CARPNEQFF
TGTGCCAGGCCCAATGAGCAGTTCTTC
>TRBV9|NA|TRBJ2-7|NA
CASSVAGDFSYEQYF
TGTGCCAGCAGCGTAGCGGGGGATTTCTCCTACGAGCAGTACTTC
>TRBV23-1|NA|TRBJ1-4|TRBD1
CASSQSGQGIREKLFF
TGCGCCAGCAGTCAATCGGGACAGGGGATTCGTGAAAAACTGTTTTTT
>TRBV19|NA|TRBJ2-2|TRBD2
CASSISGGTGELFF
TGTGCCAGTAGTATTTCGGGAGGAACCGGGGAGCTGTTTTTT
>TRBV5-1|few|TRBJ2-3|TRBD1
CASSLVSGRGPDTQYF
TGCGCCAGCAGCTTGGTTTCTGGCAGGGGGCCAGATACGCAGTATTTT
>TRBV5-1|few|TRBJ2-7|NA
CASRSGTPSSYEQYF
TGCGCCAGCAGGTCCGGGACACCGAGCTCCTACGAGCAGTACTTC